A single sample gave rise to the 3 T cell receptor beta chains below, sequenced in a study of T cells in pancreatic ductal adenocarcinoma. Selected pancreatic ductal adenocarcinoma patients had undergone surgery without neoadjuvant therapy. Sequencing used immunoSEQ multiplex PCR; TCRdb keeps in-frame clones, though not all of them. The table records 85,000 to 120,000 clones, 90% to 95% of them present only once. The sample taken for sequencing was PBMCs. The receptors stem from a human donor with pancreatic ductal adenocarcinoma.

This sequence joins TRBV21-1 and TRBJ2-7; the D call TRBD2 from the table was never checked on the DNA. TRBV21-1 is labeled a pseudogene. CDR3 size: 15 residues. Here the CDR3 reads CASSKGGTRFYEQYF. CDR3 nucleotides: TGTGCCAGCAGCAAAGGTGGGACTAGATTCTACGAGCAGTACTTC.

The chain joins TRBV30 to TRBJ2-1; a weak D match, TRBD2 (5 bases). The V and J ends lost 2 bases and 1 base respectively, with 9 bases between them. Germline lookup yields CDR1 GTSNPN and CDR2 SVGIG (reference sequence). The CDR3 runs to 14 residues. The DNA for the CDR3 is TGTGCCTGGAGTATCAGCGGATCCTACAATGAGCAGTTCTTC. Its translation is CAWSISGSYNEQFF.

This clone has just one count. The rearrangement joins TRBV4-1 to TRBJ2-1; 8 bases match TRBD2. This CDR3 spans 15 amino acids. Germline V gives CDR1 MGHRA, CDR2 YSYEKL. With 0 bases clipped from V and 6 bases from J, the junction kept 4 bases outside the gene matches. The CDR3 coding sequence is TGCGCCAGCAGCCAAGAGAGCGGGAGCATCAATGAGCAGTTCTTC. Its translation: CASSQESGSINEQFF.